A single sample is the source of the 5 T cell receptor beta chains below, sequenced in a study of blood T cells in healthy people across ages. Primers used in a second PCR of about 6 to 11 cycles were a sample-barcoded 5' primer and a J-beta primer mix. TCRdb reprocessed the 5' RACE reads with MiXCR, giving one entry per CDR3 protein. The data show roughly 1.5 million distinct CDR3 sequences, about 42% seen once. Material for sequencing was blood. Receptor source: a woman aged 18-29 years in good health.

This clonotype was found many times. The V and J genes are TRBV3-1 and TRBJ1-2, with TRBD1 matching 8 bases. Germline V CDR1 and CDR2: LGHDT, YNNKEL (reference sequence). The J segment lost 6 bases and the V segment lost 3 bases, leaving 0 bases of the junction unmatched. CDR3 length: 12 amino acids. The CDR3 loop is CASSQTGDGYTF. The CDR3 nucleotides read TGTGCCAGCAGCCAGACAGGGGATGGCTACACCTTC.

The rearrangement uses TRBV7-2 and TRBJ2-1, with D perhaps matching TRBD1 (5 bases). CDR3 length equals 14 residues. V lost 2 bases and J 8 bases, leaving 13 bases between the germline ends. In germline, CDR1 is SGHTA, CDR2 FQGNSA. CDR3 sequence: CASSLRQPGYEQFF. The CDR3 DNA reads TGTGCCAGCAGCTTAAGACAGCCGGGTTATGAGCAGTTCTTC. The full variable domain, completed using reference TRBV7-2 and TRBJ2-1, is GAGVSQSPSNKVTEKGKDVELRCDPISGHTALYWYRQSLGQGLEFLIYFQGNSAPDKSGLPSDRFSAERTGGSVSTLTIQRTQQEDSAVYLCASSLRQPGYEQFFGPGTRLTVL.

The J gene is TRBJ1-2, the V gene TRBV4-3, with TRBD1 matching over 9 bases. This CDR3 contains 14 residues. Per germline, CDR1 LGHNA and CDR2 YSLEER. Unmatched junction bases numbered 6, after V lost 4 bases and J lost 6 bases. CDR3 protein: CASSPGTGMHGYTF. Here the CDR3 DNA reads TGCGCCAGCAGCCCCGGGACAGGGATGCATGGCTACACCTTC.

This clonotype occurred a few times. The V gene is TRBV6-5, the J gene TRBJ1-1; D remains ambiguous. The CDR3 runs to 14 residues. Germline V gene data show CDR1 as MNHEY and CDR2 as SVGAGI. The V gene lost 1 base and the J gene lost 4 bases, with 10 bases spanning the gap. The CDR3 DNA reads TGTGCCAGCAGTTACTTCTCAGGTGGCACTGAAGCTTTCTTT. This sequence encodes CASSYFSGGTEAFF.

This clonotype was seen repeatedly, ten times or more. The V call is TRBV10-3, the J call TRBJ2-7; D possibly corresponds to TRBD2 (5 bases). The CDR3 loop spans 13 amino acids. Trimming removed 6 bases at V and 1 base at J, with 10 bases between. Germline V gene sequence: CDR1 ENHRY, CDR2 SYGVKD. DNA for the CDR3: TGTGCCATCAGCTCCGGGGTTTCCTACGAGCAGTACTTC. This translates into CAISSGVSYEQYF.